Below, one T cell receptor (beta chain) is given with its context. Those enrolled, adults aged roughly 18 to 90 years, came from about 24 US areas. Each participant's cohort was designated according to participant-reported clinical history. This sample stems from a study of blood T cell repertoires in COVID-19. About the study: In each case, the material was cDNA or gDNA derived from T cells, B-cell-depleted T cells, or PBMCs.

The CDR3 covers 14 residues. Germline CDR1 reads WNHNN; CDR2 reads SYGVQD (reference sequence). V dropped 8 bases and J dropped 6; count of bases not matched to a gene: 13. The protocol was immunoSEQ multiplex PCR, while the TCRdb copy is restricted to in-frame clones and leaves out a portion. The sample has about 500,000 clones, around 90% seen once. The chain couples TRBV10-1 to TRBJ2-7, with TRBD1 identical over 7 bases. The sequenced sample was PBMCs or T cells enriched from blood (not recorded which). The sequence came from a woman younger than 35 who had recovered from COVID-19. CDR3 in DNA: TGCGCCAGCGGCACGACAGGGACCCCCTCCGAGCAGTACTTC. Translating it yields CASGTTGTPSEQYF.